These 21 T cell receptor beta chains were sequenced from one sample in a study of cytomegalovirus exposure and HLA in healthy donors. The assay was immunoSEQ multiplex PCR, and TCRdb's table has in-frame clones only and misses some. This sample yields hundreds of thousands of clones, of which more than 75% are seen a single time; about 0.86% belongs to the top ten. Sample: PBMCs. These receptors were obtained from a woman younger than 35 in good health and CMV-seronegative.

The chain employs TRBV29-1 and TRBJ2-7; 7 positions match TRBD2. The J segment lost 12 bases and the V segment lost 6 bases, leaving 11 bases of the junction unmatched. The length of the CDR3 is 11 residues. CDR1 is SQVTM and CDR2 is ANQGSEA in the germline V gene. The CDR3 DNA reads TGCAGCGTGGACCGGGGCGCGGGAGTGTACTTC. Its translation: CSVDRGAGVYF.

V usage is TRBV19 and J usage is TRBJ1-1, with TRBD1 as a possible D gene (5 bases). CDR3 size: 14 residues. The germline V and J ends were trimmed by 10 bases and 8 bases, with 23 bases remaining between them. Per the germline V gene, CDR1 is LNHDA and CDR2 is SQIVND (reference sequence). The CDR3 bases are TGTGCCACCCTCCCCGGTGGGGCAGGGTCGGAAGCTTTCTTT. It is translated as CATLPGGAGSEAFF.

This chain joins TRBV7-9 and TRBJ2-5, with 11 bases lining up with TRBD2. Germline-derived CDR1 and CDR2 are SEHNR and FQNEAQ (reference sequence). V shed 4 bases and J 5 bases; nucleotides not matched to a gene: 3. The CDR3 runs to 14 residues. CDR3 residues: CASSWGLAEETQYF. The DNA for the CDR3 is TGTGCCAGCAGCTGGGGACTAGCGGAGGAGACCCAGTACTTC.

In nucleotides, the CDR3 is TGCGCCAGCAGCTTGGTCAGCGGGGGCACAGATACGCAGTATTTT. It codes for CASSLVSGGTDTQYF. The genes are TRBV5-1 and TRBJ2-3, with 7 bases lining up with TRBD2. Germline CDR1 SGHRS, CDR2 YFSETQ. The CDR3 has 15 amino acids. With V trimmed by 0 bases and J by 1 base, 2 bases remained unmatched.

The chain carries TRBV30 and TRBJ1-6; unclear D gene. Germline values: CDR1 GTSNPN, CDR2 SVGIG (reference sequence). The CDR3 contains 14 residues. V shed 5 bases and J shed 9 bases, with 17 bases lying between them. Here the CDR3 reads CAWGQYPRSSPLHF. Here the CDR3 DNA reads TGTGCCTGGGGGCAGTACCCCCGTTCTTCACCCCTCCACTTT.

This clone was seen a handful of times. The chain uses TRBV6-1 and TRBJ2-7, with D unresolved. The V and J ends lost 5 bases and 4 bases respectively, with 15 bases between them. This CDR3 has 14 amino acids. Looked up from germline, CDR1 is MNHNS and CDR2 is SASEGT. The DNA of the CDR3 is TGTGCCAGCAGTCTAACTCCCGACTTGTACGAGCAGTACTTC. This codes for CASSLTPDLYEQYF.

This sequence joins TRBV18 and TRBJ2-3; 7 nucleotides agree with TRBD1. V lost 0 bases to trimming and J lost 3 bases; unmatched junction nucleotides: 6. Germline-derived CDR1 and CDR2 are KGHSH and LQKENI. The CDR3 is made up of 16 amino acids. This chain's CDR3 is CASSPPDRVSTDTQYF. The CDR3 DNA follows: TGTGCCAGCTCACCACCTGACAGGGTTTCGACAGATACGCAGTATTTT.

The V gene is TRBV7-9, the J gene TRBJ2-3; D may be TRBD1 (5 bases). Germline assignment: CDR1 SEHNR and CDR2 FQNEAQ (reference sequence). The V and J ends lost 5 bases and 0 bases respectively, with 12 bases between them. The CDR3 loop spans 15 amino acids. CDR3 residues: CASSPGRTSTDTQYF. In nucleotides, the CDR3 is TGTGCCAGCAGCCCCGGACGGACAAGCACAGATACGCAGTATTTT.

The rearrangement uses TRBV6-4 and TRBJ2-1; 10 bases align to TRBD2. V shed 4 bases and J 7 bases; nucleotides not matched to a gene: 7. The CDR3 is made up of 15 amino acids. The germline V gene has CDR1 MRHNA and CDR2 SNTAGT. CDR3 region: CASSATGLAENEQFF. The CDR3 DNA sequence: TGTGCCAGCAGTGCTACAGGACTAGCGGAAAATGAGCAGTTCTTC.

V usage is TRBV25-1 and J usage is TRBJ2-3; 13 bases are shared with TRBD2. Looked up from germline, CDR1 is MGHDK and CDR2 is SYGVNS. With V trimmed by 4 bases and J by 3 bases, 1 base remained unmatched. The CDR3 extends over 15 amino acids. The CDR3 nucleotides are TGTGCCAGCAGTGGGACTAGCGGGAGTACAGATACGCAGTATTTT. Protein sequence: CASSGTSGSTDTQYF.

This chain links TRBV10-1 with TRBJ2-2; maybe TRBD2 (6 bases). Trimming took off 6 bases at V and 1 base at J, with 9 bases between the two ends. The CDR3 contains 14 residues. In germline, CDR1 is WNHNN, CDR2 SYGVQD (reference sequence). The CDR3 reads CASRLAWNTGELFF. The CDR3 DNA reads TGCGCCAGCAGACTAGCTTGGAACACCGGGGAGCTGTTTTTT.

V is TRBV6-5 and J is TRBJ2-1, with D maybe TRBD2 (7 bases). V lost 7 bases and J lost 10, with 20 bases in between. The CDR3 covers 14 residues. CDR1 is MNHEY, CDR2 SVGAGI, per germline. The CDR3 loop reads CASTWGGAVGEQFF. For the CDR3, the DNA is TGTGCCAGCACCTGGGGGGGGGCCGTGGGGGAGCAGTTCTTC.

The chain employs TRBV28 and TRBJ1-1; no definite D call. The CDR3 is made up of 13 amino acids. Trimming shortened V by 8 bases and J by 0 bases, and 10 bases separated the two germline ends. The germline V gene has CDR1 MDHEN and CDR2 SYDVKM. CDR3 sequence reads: CASYSALNTEAFF. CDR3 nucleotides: TGTGCCAGCTACAGTGCCTTGAACACTGAAGCTTTCTTT.

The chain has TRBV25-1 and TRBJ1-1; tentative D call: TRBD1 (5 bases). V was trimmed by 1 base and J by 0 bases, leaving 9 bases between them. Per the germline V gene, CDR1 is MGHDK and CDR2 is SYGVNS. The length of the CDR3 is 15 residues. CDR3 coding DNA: TGTGCCAGCAGTGAATCGGGGGTCTTGAACACTGAAGCTTTCTTT. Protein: CASSESGVLNTEAFF.

CDR3 residues: CASRTGGSGELFF. The CDR3 nucleotides are TGTGCCAGCAGGACAGGGGGCTCCGGGGAGCTGTTTTTT. The chain employs TRBV6-5 and TRBJ2-2; 10 nucleotides line up with TRBD1. This CDR3 spans 13 amino acids. Germline CDR1 reads MNHEY; CDR2 reads SVGAGI. Trimming removed 6 bases from V and 6 bases from J; junction bases left unmatched: 1.

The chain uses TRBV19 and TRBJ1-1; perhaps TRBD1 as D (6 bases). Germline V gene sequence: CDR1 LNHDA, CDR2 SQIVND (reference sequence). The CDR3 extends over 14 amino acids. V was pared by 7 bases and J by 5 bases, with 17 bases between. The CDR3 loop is CASKFRGAVTEAFF. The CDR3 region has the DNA TGTGCCAGTAAATTTCGGGGGGCGGTGACTGAAGCTTTCTTT.

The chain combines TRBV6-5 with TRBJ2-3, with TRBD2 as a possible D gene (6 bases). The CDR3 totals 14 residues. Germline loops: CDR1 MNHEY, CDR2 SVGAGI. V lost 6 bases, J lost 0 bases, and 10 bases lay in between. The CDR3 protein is CASSWGESTDTQYF. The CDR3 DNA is TGTGCCAGCAGCTGGGGGGAAAGCACAGATACGCAGTATTTT.

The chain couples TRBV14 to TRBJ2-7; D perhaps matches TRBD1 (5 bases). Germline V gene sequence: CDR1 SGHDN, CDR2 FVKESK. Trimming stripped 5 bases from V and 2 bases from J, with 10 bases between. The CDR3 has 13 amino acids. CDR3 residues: CASSSQVPYEQYF. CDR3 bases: TGTGCCAGCAGCTCACAGGTCCCCTACGAGCAGTACTTC. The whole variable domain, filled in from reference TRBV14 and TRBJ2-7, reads EAGVTQFPSHSVIEKGQTVTLRCDPISGHDNLYWYRRVMGKEIKFLLHFVKESKQDESGMPNNRFLAERTGGTYSTLKVQPAELEDSGVYFCASSSQVPYEQYFGPGTRLTVT.

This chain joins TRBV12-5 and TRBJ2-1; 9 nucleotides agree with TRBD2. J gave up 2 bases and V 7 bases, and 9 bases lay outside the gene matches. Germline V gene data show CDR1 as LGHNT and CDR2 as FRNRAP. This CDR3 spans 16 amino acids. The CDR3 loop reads CASALGGRGPYNEQFF. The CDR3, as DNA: TGTGCTAGTGCCCTGGGCGGGAGGGGGCCCTACAATGAGCAGTTCTTC.

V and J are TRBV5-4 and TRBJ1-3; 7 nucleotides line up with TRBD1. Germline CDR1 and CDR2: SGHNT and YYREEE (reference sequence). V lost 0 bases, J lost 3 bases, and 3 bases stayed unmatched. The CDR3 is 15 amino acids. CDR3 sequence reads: CASSLEGAGGNTIYF. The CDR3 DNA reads TGTGCCAGCAGCTTGGAGGGGGCTGGTGGAAACACCATATATTTT.

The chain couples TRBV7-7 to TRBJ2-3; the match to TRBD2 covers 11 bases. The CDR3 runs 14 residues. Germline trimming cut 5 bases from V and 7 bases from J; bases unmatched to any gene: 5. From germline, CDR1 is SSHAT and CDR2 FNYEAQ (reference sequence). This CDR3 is CASSPGLAEHTQYF. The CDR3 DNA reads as TGTGCCAGCAGCCCGGGACTAGCGGAACATACGCAGTATTTT.